This T cell receptor (beta chain) was recovered during a study of CD8 T cells in Susac syndrome. Sequencing of TCR beta was undertaken in CD8+ and CD4+ T cells derived from blood. The multiple sclerosis controls were treatment-naive patients, and their relapsing-remitting disease was stable or active. Negative isolation yielded CD4+ and CD8+ T cells, and FACS enriched TEMRA cells. Reverse transcription used 0.5 to 1 ug RNA and random hexamers. Amplification of TCR beta CDR3 across 54 Vbeta and 13 Jbeta was performed with immunoSEQ multiplex PCR. TCRdb called the immunoSEQ multiplex PCR reads again in MiXCR, with one record for every CDR3 protein. The data contain approximately 200,000 distinct CDR3 sequences, roughly 94% of them singletons. Sample: CD4+ T cells from PBMCs. The receptor's source is a human donor with multiple sclerosis.

The CDR3 nucleotides are TGTGCCAGCAGCCAATCGAGGTCAGCTGAAGCTTTCTTT. This translates into CASSQSRSAEAFF. The chain links TRBV16 to TRBJ1-1, with D unclear. The CDR3 is 13 residues long. V lost 0 bases to trimming and J lost 6 bases, with 8 bases between them. Germline V CDR1 and CDR2: KGHSY, FQNENV.